Reported below is one T cell receptor beta chain. Its antigen is as yet unknown. The data stem from a study of CD8 T cells in ankylosing spondylitis. Study results and limitations: Ankylosing spondylitis blood appeared to be characterized by a TCR beta motif of under 10 highly homologous variants.

TCRdb called the 5' RACE reads again in MiXCR, with one record for every CDR3 protein. The sample consists of approximately 150,000 distinct CDR3 sequences, more than 15% of them appearing once. V was clipped by 5 bases and J by 5 bases, with 12 bases between them. The CDR3 length is 13 residues. Germline values: CDR1 SEHNR, CDR2 FQNEAQ (reference sequence). The receptor was isolated from a male donor with ankylosing spondylitis. The gene calls are TRBV7-9 and TRBJ1-1; D is unclear. The sequenced sample was blood, either unsorted or a sorted T cell fraction (not recorded which). The CDR3 DNA reads TGTGCCAGCAGCGCCTTCAATGGGACTGAAGCTTTCTTT. Its protein is CASSAFNGTEAFF.